This T cell receptor (beta chain) derives from a study of blood T cells in healthy people across ages. Through a sample-barcoded 5' primer and a J-beta primer mix, a second PCR was run for roughly 6 to 12 cycles. Each cDNA molecule was tagged by a template-switch adaptor with 12 random nucleotides. A single record per CDR3 protein comes from TCRdb applying MiXCR to the 5' RACE reads. The table has about 640,000 distinct CDR3 sequences, approximately 30% seen once. Study outcomes and limitations: Long-lived donors exceeded aged donors in naive CD4+ cells and diversity.

This clonotype was observed at least ten times. What it recognizes is unknown. The CDR3 has 14 residues. Trimming at V came to 2 bases and at J to 4 bases, leaving 3 bases not matched to a gene. In germline, CDR1 is GTSNPN, CDR2 SVGIG (reference sequence). The sequence derives from a woman of 80 years or more in good health. The V and J genes are TRBV30 and TRBJ2-1, with TRBD1 identical over 9 bases. Sequencing was performed on blood. The CDR3 DNA sequence: TGTGCCTGGAGTCCCGGACAGGGGTACAATGAGCAGTTCTTC. Protein: CAWSPGQGYNEQFF. The variable domain in full, completed from reference TRBV30 and TRBJ2-1, reads SQTIHQWPATLVQPVGSPLSLECTVEGTSNPNLYWYRQAAGRGLQLLFYSVGIGQISSEVPQNLSASRPQDRQFILSSKKLLLSDSGFYLCAWSPGQGYNEQFFGPGTRLTVL.